This TCR beta chain was captured by sequencing in a study of metastatic and nonmetastatic thyroid tumors. Overall study context: The comparison covered peripheral blood and tumor or nodule tissue in malignant and benign thyroid patients.

With 4 bases clipped from V and 4 bases from J, the junction kept 6 bases outside the gene matches. The CDR3 has 14 residues. Germline CDR1 reads SGHRS; CDR2 reads YFSETQ. All patients were treatment-naive before thyroid surgery. Per the authors' pipeline: Clinicopathological groups of papillary thyroid cancer showed CDR3 differences that were used to build a distant-metastasis classifier. TCRdb redid the clone calls on the PCR reads using MiXCR. The V and J calls and clone size come from TCRdb's table, not from the authors' own analysis. This table holds 20,000 to 25,000 clones, 15% to 20% found once. Study results and limitations: Benign nodules were reported to have significantly lower TCR beta diversity than malignant thyroid tumors, in blood and tumor.

This clone was observed at least ten times. Its matching antigen is unknown. The sequence was obtained from a female donor with papillary thyroid cancer or a benign thyroid nodule (not recorded which). Some clones in this sample may be carry-over from other donors' samples. The V and J genes are TRBV5-1 and TRBJ1-2, with 8 bases fitting TRBD1. The specimen sequenced was tumor tissue. The CDR3 coding sequence is TGCGCCAGCAGCCGGGACAGGCGGAGCTATGGCTACACCTTC. Translated: CASSRDRRSYGYTF.